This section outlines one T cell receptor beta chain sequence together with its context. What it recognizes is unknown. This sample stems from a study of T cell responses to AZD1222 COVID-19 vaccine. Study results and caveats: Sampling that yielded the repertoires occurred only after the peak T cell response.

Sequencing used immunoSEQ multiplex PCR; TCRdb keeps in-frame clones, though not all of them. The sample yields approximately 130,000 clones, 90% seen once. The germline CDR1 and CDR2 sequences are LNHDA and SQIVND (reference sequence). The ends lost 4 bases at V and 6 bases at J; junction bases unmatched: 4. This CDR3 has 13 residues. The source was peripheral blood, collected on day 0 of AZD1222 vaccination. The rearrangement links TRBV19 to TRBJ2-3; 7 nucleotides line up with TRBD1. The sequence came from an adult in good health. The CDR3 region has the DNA TGTGCCAGTAGTAGCAGGGGGTTGGATACGCAGTATTTT. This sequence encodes CASSSRGLDTQYF.